One and the same sample provided the 2 T cell receptor beta chains below, sequenced in a study of technical replicates of blood from a handful of donors. Measured with immunoSEQ multiplex PCR; TCRdb has only the in-frame clones, and not every one. The table has approximately 85,000 clones, approximately 93% seen once; the top ten hold around 0.25%. The sequenced sample consisted of T cells isolated from PBMCs. All receptors derive from a human donor in good health.

The rearrangement links TRBV9 to TRBJ2-3; the D is unclear. The ends were cut back, 0 bases at V and 2 bases at J, with 7 bases in the middle. The CDR3 is made up of 14 amino acids. Germline CDR1 is SGDLS and CDR2 is YYNGEE. In DNA, the CDR3 is TGTGCCAGCAGCGTAGGTCCCAACACAGATACGCAGTATTTT. It is translated as CASSVGPNTDTQYF.

This chain joins TRBV30 and TRBJ2-5, with D perhaps matching TRBD1 (5 bases). The V and J ends lost 4 bases and 1 base respectively, with 10 bases between them. The length of the CDR3 is 13 residues. The V gene's germline CDR1 is GTSNPN and CDR2 SVGIG (reference sequence). CDR3 sequence reads: CAWTPQGQETQYF. CDR3 nucleotide sequence: TGTGCCTGGACCCCTCAGGGCCAAGAGACCCAGTACTTC.